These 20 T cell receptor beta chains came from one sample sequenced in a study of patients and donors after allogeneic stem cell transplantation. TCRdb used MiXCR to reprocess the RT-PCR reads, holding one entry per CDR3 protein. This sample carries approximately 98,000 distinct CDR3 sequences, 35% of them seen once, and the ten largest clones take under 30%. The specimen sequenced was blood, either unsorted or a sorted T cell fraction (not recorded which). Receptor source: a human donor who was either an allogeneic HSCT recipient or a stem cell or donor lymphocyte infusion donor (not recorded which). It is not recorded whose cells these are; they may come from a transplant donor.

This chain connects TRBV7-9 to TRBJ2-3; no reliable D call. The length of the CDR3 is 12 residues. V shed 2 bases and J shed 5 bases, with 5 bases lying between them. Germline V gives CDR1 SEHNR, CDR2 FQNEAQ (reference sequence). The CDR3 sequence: CASSLFGDTQYF. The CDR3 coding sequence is TGTGCCAGCAGCTTATTTGGAGATACGCAGTATTTT.

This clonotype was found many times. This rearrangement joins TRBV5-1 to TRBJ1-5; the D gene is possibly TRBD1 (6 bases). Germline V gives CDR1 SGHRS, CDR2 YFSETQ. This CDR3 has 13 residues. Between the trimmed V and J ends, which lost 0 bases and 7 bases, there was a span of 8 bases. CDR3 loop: CASSLDGGQPQHF. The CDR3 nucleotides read TGCGCCAGCAGCTTGGATGGGGGCCAGCCCCAGCATTTT.

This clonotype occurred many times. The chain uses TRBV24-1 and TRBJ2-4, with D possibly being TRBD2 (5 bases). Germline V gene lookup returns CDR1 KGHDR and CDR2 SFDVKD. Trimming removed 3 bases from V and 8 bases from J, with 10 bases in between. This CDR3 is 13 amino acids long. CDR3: CATSDGGGYIQYF. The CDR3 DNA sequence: TGTGCCACCAGTGATGGAGGTGGTTACATTCAGTACTTC.

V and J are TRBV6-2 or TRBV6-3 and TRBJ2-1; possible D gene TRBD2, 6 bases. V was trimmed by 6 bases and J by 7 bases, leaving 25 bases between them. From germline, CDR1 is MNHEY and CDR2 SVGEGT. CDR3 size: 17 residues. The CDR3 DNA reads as TGTGCCAGCAGCTTACGCACTATAGGGGAGCGGGCTAATGAGCAGTTCTTC. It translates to CASSLRTIGERANEQFF.

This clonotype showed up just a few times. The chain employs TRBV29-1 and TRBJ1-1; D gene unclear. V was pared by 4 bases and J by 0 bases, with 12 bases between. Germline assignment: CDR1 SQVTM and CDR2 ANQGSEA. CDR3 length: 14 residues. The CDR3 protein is CSVAGRFMNTEAFF. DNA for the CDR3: TGCAGCGTTGCTGGACGGTTCATGAACACTGAAGCTTTCTTT. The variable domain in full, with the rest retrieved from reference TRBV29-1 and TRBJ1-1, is SAVISQKPSRDICQRGTSLTIQCQVDSQVTMMFWYRQQPGQSLTLIATANQGSEATYESGFVIDKFPISRPNLTFSTLTVSNMSPEDSSIYLCSVAGRFMNTEAFFGQGTRLTVV.

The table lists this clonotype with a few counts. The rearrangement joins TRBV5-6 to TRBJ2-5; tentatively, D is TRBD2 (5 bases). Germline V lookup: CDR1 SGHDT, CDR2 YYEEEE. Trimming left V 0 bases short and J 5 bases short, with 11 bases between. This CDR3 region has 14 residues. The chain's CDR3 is CASSLGLAWETQYF. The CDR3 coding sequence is TGTGCCAGCAGCTTGGGCCTAGCTTGGGAGACCCAGTACTTC.

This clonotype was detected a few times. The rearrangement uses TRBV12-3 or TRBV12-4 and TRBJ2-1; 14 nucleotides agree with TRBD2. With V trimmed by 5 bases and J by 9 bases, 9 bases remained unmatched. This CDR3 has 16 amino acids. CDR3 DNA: TGTGCCAGCAGTCCCGAGGGGACTAGCGGGAGTACTGAGCAGTTCTTC. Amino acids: CASSPEGTSGSTEQFF.

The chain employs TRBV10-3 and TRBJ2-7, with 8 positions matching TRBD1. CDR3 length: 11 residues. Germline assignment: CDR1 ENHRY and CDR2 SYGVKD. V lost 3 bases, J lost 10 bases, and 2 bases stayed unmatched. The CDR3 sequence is CAISDRGRQYF. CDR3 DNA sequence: TGTGCCATCAGTGACAGGGGGCGACAGTACTTC.

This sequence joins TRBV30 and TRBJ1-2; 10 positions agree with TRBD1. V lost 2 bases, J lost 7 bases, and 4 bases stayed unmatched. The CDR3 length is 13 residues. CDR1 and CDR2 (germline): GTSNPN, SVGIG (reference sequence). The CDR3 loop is CAWSPGTGAGYTF. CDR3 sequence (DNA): TGTGCCTGGAGTCCCGGGACAGGGGCTGGCTACACCTTC.

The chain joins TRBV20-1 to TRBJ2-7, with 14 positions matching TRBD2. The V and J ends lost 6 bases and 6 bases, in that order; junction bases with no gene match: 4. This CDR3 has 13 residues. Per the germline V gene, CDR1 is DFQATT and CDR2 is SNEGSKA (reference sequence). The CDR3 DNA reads TGCAGTGCCCGCGGACTAGCGGGAGGCGAGCAGTACTTC. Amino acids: CSARGLAGGEQYF.

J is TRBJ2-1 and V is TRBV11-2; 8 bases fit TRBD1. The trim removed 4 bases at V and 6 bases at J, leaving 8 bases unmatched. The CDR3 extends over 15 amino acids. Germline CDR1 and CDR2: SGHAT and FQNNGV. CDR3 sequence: CASSSPGGVSNEQFF. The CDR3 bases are TGTGCCAGCAGCTCCCCAGGGGGCGTAAGCAATGAGCAGTTCTTC.

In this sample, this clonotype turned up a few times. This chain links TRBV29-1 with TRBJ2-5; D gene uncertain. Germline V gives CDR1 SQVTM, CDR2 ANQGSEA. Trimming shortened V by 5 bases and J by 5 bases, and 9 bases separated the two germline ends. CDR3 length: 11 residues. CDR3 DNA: TGCAGCGTTCTTCTCGGGGAGACCCAGTACTTC. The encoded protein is CSVLLGETQYF.

The CDR3: CASSFSSAVSYNEQFF. Written as DNA, the CDR3 is TGTGCCAGCAGCTTCTCATCGGCTGTCTCCTACAATGAGCAGTTCTTC. The chain couples TRBV11-2 to TRBJ2-1; D gene unclear. With 3 bases removed from V and 0 bases from J, the gap between germline ends came to 12 bases. This CDR3 contains 16 residues. The V gene's germline CDR1 is SGHAT and CDR2 FQNNGV.

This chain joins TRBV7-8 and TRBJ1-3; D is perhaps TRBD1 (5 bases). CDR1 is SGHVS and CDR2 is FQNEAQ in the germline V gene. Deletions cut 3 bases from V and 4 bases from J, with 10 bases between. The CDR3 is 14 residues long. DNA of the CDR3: TGTGCCAGCAGCTTGGCAGGGCAGGGAAACACCATATATTTT. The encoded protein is CASSLAGQGNTIYF.

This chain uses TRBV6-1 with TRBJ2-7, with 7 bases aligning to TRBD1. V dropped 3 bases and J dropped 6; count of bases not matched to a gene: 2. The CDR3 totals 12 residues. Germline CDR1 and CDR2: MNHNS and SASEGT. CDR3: CASSEDRSEQYF. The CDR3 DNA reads TGTGCCAGCAGTGAGGACAGGTCCGAGCAGTACTTC.

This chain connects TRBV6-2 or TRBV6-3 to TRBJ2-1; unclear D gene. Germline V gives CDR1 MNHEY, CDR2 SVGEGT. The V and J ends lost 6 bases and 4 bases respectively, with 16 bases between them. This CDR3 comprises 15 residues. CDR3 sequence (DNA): TGTGCCAGCAGCCCGAATAGGGTGGGGTACAATGAGCAGTTCTTC. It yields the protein CASSPNRVGYNEQFF.

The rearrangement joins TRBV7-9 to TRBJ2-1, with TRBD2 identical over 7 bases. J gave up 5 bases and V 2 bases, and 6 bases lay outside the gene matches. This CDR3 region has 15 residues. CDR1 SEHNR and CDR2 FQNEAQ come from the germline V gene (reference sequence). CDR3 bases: TGTGCCAGCAGCTTACGGGGAGGGAAGGACAATGAGCAGTTCTTC. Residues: CASSLRGGKDNEQFF.

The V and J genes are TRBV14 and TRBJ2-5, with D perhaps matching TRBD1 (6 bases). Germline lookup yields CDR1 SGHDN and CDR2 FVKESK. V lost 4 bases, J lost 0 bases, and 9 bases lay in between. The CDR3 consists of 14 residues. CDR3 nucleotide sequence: TGTGCCAGCAGCCCATACAGGGACCAAGAGACCCAGTACTTC. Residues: CASSPYRDQETQYF.

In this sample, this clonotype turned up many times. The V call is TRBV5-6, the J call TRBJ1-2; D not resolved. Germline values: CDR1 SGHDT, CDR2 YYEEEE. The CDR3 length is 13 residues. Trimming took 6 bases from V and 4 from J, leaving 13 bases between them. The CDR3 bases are TGTGCCAGCAACCGCAGGTTGAGCTATGGCTACACCTTC. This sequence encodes CASNRRLSYGYTF. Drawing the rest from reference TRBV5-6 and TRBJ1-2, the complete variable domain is DAGVTQSPTHLIKTRGQQVTLRCSPKSGHDTVSWYQQALGQGPQFIFQYYEEEERQRGNFPDRFSGHQFPNYSSELNVNALLLGDSALYLCASNRRLSYGYTFGSGTRLTVV.

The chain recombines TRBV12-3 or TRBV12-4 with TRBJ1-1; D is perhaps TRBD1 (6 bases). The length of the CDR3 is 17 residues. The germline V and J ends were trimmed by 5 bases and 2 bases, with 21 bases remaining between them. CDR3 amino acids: CASSLTQGWQENTEAFF. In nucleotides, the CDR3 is TGTGCCAGCAGTCTCACCCAGGGGTGGCAGGAAAACACTGAAGCTTTCTTT.